This T cell receptor beta chain was profiled in a study of blood T cell repertoires in COVID-19. The CDR3 length is 16 residues. V trimming: 5 bases; J trimming: 6 bases; junction bases outside the gene matches: 15. Germline CDR1 and CDR2: GTSNPN and SVGIG (reference sequence). Cohort 3 donors were reported recovered after two negative PCRs, clearance, or symptom resolution. Profiling relied on immunoSEQ multiplex PCR, and the TCRdb table lists in-frame clones only, not all of them. The sample has about 270,000 clones, approximately 86% seen once. The V and J genes are TRBV30 and TRBJ2-1; 8 bases are a match to TRBD2. The receptor's source is a woman younger than 35 who had recovered from COVID-19. Sequencing was performed on PBMCs or T cells enriched from blood (not recorded which). CDR3: CAWGKGPGLVSNEQFF. Written as DNA, the CDR3 is TGTGCCTGGGGTAAGGGACCGGGACTAGTTAGCAATGAGCAGTTCTTC.